This entry is about one T cell receptor (beta chain). These data belong to a study of CD8+ T cells in alopecia areata. This CDR3 is 13 amino acids long. Between the trimmed V and J ends, which lost 2 bases and 7 bases, there was a span of 11 bases. Germline CDR1 is MNHEY and CDR2 is SVGAGI. After isolation, RNA underwent reverse transcription to generate cDNA as the sequencing template. The method was immunoSEQ multiplex PCR; TCRdb's version includes in-frame clones alone and lacks a portion of them. The data hold about 130,000 clones, with 49% observed a single time. Source: CD8+ T cells sorted from blood, taken at week 0. This chain links TRBV6-5 with TRBJ1-1; no firm D call. The sequence was obtained from a human donor with alopecia areata. DNA for the CDR3: TGTGCCAGCAGTTACAGCGACGGGAGTGAAGCTTTCTTT. Translating it yields CASSYSDGSEAFF.